The 6 T cell receptor beta chains presented below share a single source sample, sequenced in a study of T cells in Graves' hyperthyroidism and ophthalmopathy. TCR beta CDR3 sequences were amplified from RNA transcripts. Carried out on the TCR CDR3, a first-round RT-PCR used the HTBI primer set. MiXCR, applied by TCRdb to the multiplex PCR reads, yields one record per CDR3 protein. The sample yields roughly 570,000 distinct CDR3 sequences, roughly 14% seen once. Input material: blood. Receptor source: a woman aged 25 to 39 with Graves' hyperthyroidism.

This clonotype showed up just a few times. The chain couples TRBV20-1 to TRBJ2-4; TRBD2 aligns across 13 bases. Germline V gives CDR1 DFQATT, CDR2 SNEGSKA (reference sequence). CDR3 size: 17 residues. Unmatched junction bases numbered 11, after V lost 7 bases and J lost 2 bases. The CDR3 loop reads CSGIGLAGELTKNIQYF. DNA of the CDR3: TGCAGTGGTATCGGACTAGCGGGAGAGCTGACCAAAAACATTCAGTACTTC.

The gene calls are TRBV7-2 and TRBJ2-2, with D possibly matching TRBD1 (5 bases). With the DNA end fitting TRBJ1-1 better, the J assignment may be wrong. Germline-derived CDR1 and CDR2 are SGHTA and FQGNSA. The CDR3 contains 14 residues. CDR3 DNA: TGTGCCAGCAGCCGCCCTCCTAGGGGTGAGAGAGCTTTCTTT. Translating gives CASSRPPRGERAFF.

This clonotype was found a few times. The chain carries TRBV4-2 and TRBJ2-3, with 13 positions matching TRBD2. The CDR3 spans 16 residues. Trimming at V came to 4 bases and at J to 6 bases, leaving 7 bases not matched to a gene. In germline, CDR1 is LGHNA, CDR2 YNFKEQ. CDR3 coding DNA: TGTGCCAGCAGCCTCACTAGCGGGAGGGCCAGGGATACGCAGTATTTT. It translates to CASSLTSGRARDTQYF.

This clonotype was picked up many times. The chain links TRBV5-4 to TRBJ2-7; D perhaps matches TRBD1 (6 bases). V was cut by 4 bases and J by 5 bases, with 19 bases left in between. The CDR3 spans 15 residues. Germline CDR1 and CDR2: SGHNT and YYREEE (reference sequence). The CDR3 DNA is TGTGCCAGCAGCACAACTGACAGGCCCCTTGACGAGCAGTACTTC. This sequence encodes CASSTTDRPLDEQYF.

This clonotype has only a few counts. The V call is TRBV14, the J call TRBJ1-1, with D perhaps TRBD1 (5 bases). Trimming took off 2 bases at V and 1 base at J, with 17 bases between the two ends. CDR3 size: 17 residues. Germline V lookup: CDR1 SGHDN, CDR2 FVKESK. In DNA, the CDR3 is TGTGCCAGCAGCCAAACCTTGGGTGGGGGACCGAACACTGAAGCTTTCTTT. Translated: CASSQTLGGGPNTEAFF.

This clonotype has ten or more counts. The chain couples TRBV6-1 to TRBJ2-7, with unresolved D. V gave up 0 bases and J gave up 7 bases, with 7 bases separating them. The CDR3 extends over 12 amino acids. CDR1 is MNHNS, CDR2 SASEGT, per germline. The CDR3: CASSEAIREQYF. The CDR3, as DNA: TGTGCCAGCAGTGAAGCAATCCGGGAGCAGTACTTC.